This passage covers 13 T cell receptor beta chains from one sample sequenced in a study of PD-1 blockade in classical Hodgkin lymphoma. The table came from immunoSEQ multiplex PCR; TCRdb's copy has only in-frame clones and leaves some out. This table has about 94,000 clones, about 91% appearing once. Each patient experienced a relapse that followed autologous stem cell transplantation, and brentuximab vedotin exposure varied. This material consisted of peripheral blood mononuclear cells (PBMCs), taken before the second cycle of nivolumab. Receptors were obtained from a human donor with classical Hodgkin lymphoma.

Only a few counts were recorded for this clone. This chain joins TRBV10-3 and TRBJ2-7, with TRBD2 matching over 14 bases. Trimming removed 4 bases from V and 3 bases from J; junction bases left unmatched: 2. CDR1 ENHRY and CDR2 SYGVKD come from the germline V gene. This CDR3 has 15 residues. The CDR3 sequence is CAISGGLAGGYEQYF. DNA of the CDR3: TGTGCCATCAGTGGAGGACTAGCGGGGGGCTACGAGCAGTACTTC.

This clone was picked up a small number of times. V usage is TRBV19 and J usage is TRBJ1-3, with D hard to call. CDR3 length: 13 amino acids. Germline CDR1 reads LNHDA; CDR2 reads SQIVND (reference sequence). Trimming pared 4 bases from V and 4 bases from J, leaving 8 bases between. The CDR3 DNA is TGTGCCAGTAGTACCACCGAGGGAAACACCATATATTTT. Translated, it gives CASSTTEGNTIYF.

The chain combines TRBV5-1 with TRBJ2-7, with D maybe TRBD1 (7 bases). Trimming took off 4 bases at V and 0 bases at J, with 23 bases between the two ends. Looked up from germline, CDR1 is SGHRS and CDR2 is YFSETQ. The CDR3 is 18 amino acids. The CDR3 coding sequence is TGCGCCAGCAGCCCACCCTCCCAGACAGGGAGGAACTCCTACGAGCAGTACTTC. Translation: CASSPPSQTGRNSYEQYF. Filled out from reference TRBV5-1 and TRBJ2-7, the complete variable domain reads KAGVTQTPRYLIKTRGQQVTLSCSPISGHRSVSWYQQTPGQGLQFLFEYFSETQRNKGNFPGRFSGRQFSNSRSEMNVSTLELGDSALYLCASSPPSQTGRNSYEQYFGPGTRLTVT.

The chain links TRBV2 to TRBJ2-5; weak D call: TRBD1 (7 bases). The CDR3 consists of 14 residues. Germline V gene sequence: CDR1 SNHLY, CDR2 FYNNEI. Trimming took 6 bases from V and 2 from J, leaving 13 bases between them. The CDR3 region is CASSGGQLQETQYF. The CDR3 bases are TGTGCCAGCAGCGGGGGACAGTTACAAGAGACCCAGTACTTC.

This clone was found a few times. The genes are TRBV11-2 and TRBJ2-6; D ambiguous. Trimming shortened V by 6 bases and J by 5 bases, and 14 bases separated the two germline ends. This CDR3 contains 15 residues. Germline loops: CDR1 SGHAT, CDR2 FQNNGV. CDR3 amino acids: CASSPFPKRANVLTF. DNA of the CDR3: TGTGCCAGCAGTCCCTTCCCTAAAAGGGCCAACGTCCTGACTTTC.

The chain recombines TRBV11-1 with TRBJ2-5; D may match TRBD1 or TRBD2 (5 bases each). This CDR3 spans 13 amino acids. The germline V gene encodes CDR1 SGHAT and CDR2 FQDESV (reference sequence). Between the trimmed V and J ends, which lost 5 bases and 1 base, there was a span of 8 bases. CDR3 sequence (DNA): TGTGCCAGCAGCGGGGGTCCCCAAGAGACCCAGTACTTC. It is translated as CASSGGPQETQYF.

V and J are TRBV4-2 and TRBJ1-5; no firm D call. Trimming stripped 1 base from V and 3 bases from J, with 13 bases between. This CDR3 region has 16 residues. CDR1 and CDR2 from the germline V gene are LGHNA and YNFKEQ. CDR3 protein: CASSQVMGNANQPQHF. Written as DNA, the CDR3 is TGTGCCAGCAGCCAAGTTATGGGTAACGCCAATCAGCCCCAGCATTTT.

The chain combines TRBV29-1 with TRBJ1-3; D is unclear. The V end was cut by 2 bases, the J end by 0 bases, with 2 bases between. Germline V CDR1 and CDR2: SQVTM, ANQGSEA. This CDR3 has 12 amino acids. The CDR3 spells CSVENSGNTIYF. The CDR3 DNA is TGCAGCGTTGAAAACTCTGGAAACACCATATATTTT. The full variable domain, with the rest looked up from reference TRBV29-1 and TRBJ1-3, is SAVISQKPSRDICQRGTSLTIQCQVDSQVTMMFWYRQQPGQSLTLIATANQGSEATYESGFVIDKFPISRPNLTFSTLTVSNMSPEDSSIYLCSVENSGNTIYFGEGSWLTVV.

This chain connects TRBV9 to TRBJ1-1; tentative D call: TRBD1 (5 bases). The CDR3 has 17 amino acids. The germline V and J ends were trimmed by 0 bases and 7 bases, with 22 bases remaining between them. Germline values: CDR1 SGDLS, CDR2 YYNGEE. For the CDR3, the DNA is TGTGCCAGCAGCGTAGGGATATTGGGGGGAAATTCAAATGAAGCTTTCTTT. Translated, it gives CASSVGILGGNSNEAFF.

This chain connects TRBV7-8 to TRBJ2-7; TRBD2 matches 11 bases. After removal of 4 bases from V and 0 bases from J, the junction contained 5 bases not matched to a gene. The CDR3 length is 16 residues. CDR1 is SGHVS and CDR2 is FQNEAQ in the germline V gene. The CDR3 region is CASSSLAGGYSYEQYF. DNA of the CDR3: TGTGCCAGCAGCTCCCTAGCGGGGGGCTACTCCTACGAGCAGTACTTC.

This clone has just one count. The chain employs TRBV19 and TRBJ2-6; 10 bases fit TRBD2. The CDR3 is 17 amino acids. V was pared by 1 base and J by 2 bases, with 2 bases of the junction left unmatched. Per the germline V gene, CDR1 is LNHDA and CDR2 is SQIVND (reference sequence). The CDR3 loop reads CASSIGGLATGANVLTF. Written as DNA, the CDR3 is TGTGCCAGTAGTATAGGGGGACTAGCGACTGGGGCCAACGTCCTGACTTTC.

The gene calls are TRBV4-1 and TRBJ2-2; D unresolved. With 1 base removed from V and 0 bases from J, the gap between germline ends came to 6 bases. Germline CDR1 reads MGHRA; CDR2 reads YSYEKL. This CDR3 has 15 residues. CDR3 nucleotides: TGCGCCAGCAGCCAAGCGGTTGCGAACACCGGGGAGCTGTTTTTT. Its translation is CASSQAVANTGELFF.

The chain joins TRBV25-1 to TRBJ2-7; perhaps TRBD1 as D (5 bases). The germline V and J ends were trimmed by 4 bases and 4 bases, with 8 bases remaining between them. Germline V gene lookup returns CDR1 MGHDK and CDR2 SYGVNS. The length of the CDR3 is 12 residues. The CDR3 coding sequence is TGTGCCAGCAGTGTGACAGTTTACGAGCAGTACTTC. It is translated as CASSVTVYEQYF.